The rows below give T cell receptor beta chains drawn from one sample of a study of regulatory T cells in long-lasting Graves disease. TCRdb reanalysed the multiplex PCR reads using MiXCR and keeps one entry per CDR3 protein. The table records a few hundred thousand distinct CDR3 sequences, 10% to 15% of them present only once. This sample also belongs to another study, concerning T cells in Graves' hyperthyroidism and ophthalmopathy.

The specimen comprised peripheral blood mononuclear cells (PBMCs), sampled at new diagnosis, from a patient treated with antithyroid drugs. Receptors originate from a woman between 18 and 29 years old with Graves disease. Each CDR3 is given without its conserved first and last residue. Clone size, where shown, is once, few, many, or a class for clones that have expanded.

j_gene: TRBJ2-1; v_gene: TRBV15; abundance: many; CDR3aa: ATSRGSPSGPSNEQF
j_gene: TRBJ2-1; v_gene: TRBV30; abundance: .; CDR3aa: AWSQGSGAYNEQF
j_gene: TRBJ1-3; v_gene: TRBV12-3/TRBV12-4; abundance: many; CDR3aa: ASTLPGTGISGNTIY
j_gene: TRBJ1-5; v_gene: TRBV9; abundance: many; CDR3aa: ASSEDPGDQPQH
j_gene: TRBJ2-7; v_gene: TRBV30; abundance: many; CDR3aa: AWSQWTGQEQY
j_gene: TRBJ1-1; v_gene: TRBV12-3/TRBV12-4; abundance: many; CDR3aa: ASSLLGQGIINEAF
j_gene: TRBJ1-1; v_gene: TRBV11-2; abundance: .; CDR3aa: ASSLVSDDRSGGGEAF
j_gene: TRBJ2-1; v_gene: TRBV5-5; abundance: .; CDR3aa: ASSLEFWLAGEYNEQF
j_gene: TRBJ1-5; v_gene: TRBV4-1; abundance: many; CDR3aa: ASSQDYLGQPQH
j_gene: TRBJ1-2; v_gene: TRBV7-9; abundance: .; CDR3aa: ASSLVGLGARGYT
j_gene: TRBJ2-1; v_gene: TRBV28; abundance: many; CDR3aa: ASSFPGSSEQF
j_gene: TRBJ1-2; v_gene: TRBV6-2/TRBV6-3; abundance: many; CDR3aa: ASSYSIREQGKSYT
j_gene: TRBJ2-7; v_gene: TRBV20-1; abundance: many; CDR3aa: SATDLGQGYEQY
j_gene: TRBJ2-1; v_gene: TRBV5-6; abundance: .; CDR3aa: ASSSLAISYNEQF
j_gene: TRBJ2-1; v_gene: TRBV4-3; abundance: .; CDR3aa: ASSHLSSRFSENEQF
j_gene: TRBJ1-1; v_gene: TRBV3-1; abundance: .; CDR3aa: ASSPEGIWNTEAF
j_gene: TRBJ1-1; v_gene: TRBV3-1; abundance: many; CDR3aa: ASSRLLSVRERGEAF
j_gene: TRBJ1-2; v_gene: TRBV6-2/TRBV6-3; abundance: few; CDR3aa: ASSSPANHGYT
j_gene: TRBJ2-1; v_gene: TRBV3-1; abundance: .; CDR3aa: ASSQPLSGGAYNEQF
j_gene: TRBJ2-7; v_gene: TRBV29-1; abundance: many; CDR3aa: SVELAGLSYEQY
j_gene: TRBJ2-5; v_gene: TRBV7-2; abundance: many; CDR3aa: ASSLAGTRETQY
j_gene: TRBJ2-1; v_gene: TRBV5-6; abundance: few; CDR3aa: ASSLAISPYNEQF